The 27 T cell receptor beta chains below were found in one sample sequenced in a study of vaccination and CD4 T cells after COVID-19. The treatment is: roughly 10-day PBMC culture with coronavirus spike peptide pools or control peptides (ViraFEST assay). For these receptors, no antigen is known. The study sequenced cultured CD4+ T cell DNA using the Oncomine TCR Beta short-read assay. TCRdb fed the PCR reads into MiXCR, producing one record per CDR3 protein. The table shows 10,000 to 15,000 distinct CDR3 sequences, with more than 45% occurring only once. Sequencing used CD4+ T cells from blood, cultured in vitro. These receptor sequences come from a human donor who had recovered from COVID-19.

This chain connects TRBV6-4 to TRBJ1-1, with a tentative D call TRBD1 (6 bases). The germline V and J ends were trimmed by 6 bases and 4 bases, with 15 bases remaining between them. Germline CDR1 and CDR2: MRHNA and SNTAGT. The CDR3 totals 14 residues. CDR3 residues: CASRVQGGGTEAFF. CDR3 DNA: TGTGCCAGCAGGGTACAGGGTGGTGGCACTGAAGCTTTCTTT.

V and J are TRBV28 and TRBJ1-2, with D tentatively TRBD1 (5 bases). This CDR3 spans 15 amino acids. Germline V gene lookup returns CDR1 MDHEN and CDR2 SYDVKM. Trimming cost V 4 bases and J 4 bases, with 16 bases left between them. CDR3 nucleotide sequence: TGTGCCAGCAGTTCGGGACCGAGCTTCGGCTATGGCTACACCTTC. This encodes CASSSGPSFGYGYTF.

The chain is built from TRBV7-9 and TRBJ2-1; D call uncertain. V was pared by 2 bases and J by 15 bases, with 11 bases between. CDR3 length equals 11 residues. Germline assignment: CDR1 SEHNR and CDR2 FQNEAQ (reference sequence). CDR3 bases: TGTGCCAGCAGCTTACTGGGGTTCGCGTTCTTC. Protein sequence: CASSLLGFAFF.

In this sample, this clonotype turned up a few times. This chain connects TRBV28 to TRBJ2-7; no firm D call. Looked up from germline, CDR1 is MDHEN and CDR2 is SYDVKM. V was clipped by 7 bases and J by 0 bases, with 13 bases between them. CDR3 length: 14 residues. This chain's CDR3 is CASNRAAISYEQYF. The CDR3 DNA reads TGTGCCAGCAACCGGGCTGCGATCTCCTACGAGCAGTACTTC.

The gene calls are TRBV4-1 and TRBJ1-6; a weak D match, TRBD1 (5 bases). Germline CDR1 is MGHRA and CDR2 is YSYEKL. V gave up 4 bases and J gave up 9 bases, with 19 bases separating them. CDR3 length equals 16 residues. The DNA for the CDR3 is TGCGCCAGCAGCCTAACCCAGGTGGGGGGGTCTTCACCCCTCCACTTT. The encoded protein is CASSLTQVGGSSPLHF.

The chain is built from TRBV20-1 and TRBJ1-1; 7 bases agree with TRBD1. The germline V gene has CDR1 DFQATT and CDR2 SNEGSKA (reference sequence). CDR3 length: 15 residues. V was clipped by 6 bases and J by 0 bases; unmatched bases: 10. CDR3 DNA: TGCAGTGCGACCCAGTCGGGACAGATGAACACTGAAGCTTTCTTT. It specifies CSATQSGQMNTEAFF.

This clonotype occurred a few times. V usage is TRBV2 and J usage is TRBJ1-5; 9 positions match TRBD1. Trimming at V came to 7 bases and at J to 6 bases, leaving 16 bases not matched to a gene. CDR1 is SNHLY, CDR2 FYNNEI, per germline. CDR3 length: 17 residues. DNA of the CDR3: TGTGCCAGCAATGGGGACAGGGCTAAGGTATATGGTCAGCCCCAGCATTTT. It is translated as CASNGDRAKVYGQPQHF.

This clonotype was seen a few times. V is TRBV6-2 or TRBV6-3 and J is TRBJ1-2; D is uncertain. The CDR3 contains 13 residues. Trimming shortened V by 5 bases and J by 6 bases, and 13 bases separated the two germline ends. Germline assignment: CDR1 MNHEY and CDR2 SVGEGT. CDR3 loop: CASSNWPRHGYTF. The CDR3 DNA is TGTGCCAGCAGTAATTGGCCCCGTCATGGCTACACCTTC.

J is TRBJ2-7 and V is TRBV11-3, with D possibly called TRBD1 or TRBD2 (5 bases each). CDR1 is SGHNT and CDR2 is YENEEA in the germline V gene. V lost 4 bases and J 6 bases, leaving 16 bases between the germline ends. The CDR3 contains 14 residues. CDR3: CASSYGPPGSEQYF. CDR3 nucleotides: TGTGCCAGCAGCTATGGCCCTCCAGGGAGCGAGCAGTACTTC.

This rearrangement joins TRBV20-1 to TRBJ2-7, with TRBD2 matching over 7 bases. In germline, CDR1 is DFQATT, CDR2 SNEGSKA (reference sequence). V was clipped by 1 base and J by 2 bases; unmatched bases: 2. The CDR3 has 13 residues. The CDR3 region has the DNA TGCAGTGCTAGAGGGGCGGGGGCCTACGAGCAGTACTTC. Its protein product is CSARGAGAYEQYF.

This chain joins TRBV20-1 and TRBJ2-1, with 9 bases aligning to TRBD2. Germline V lookup: CDR1 DFQATT, CDR2 SNEGSKA (reference sequence). Unmatched junction bases numbered 8, after V lost 3 bases and J lost 5 bases. The CDR3 sequence is 15 residues long. CDR3 nucleotide sequence: TGCAGTGCTAGTCCCAGCGGGGGGATACACAATGAGCAGTTCTTC. Translated: CSASPSGGIHNEQFF.

This clonotype turned up a few times. The V and J genes are TRBV19 and TRBJ1-5; D gene uncertain. Trimming removed 1 base at V and 12 bases at J, with 10 bases between. Germline assignment: CDR1 LNHDA and CDR2 SQIVND (reference sequence). CDR3 length: 12 residues. In DNA form, the CDR3 reads TGTGCCAGTAGTATAGTCGGGAGCCTCCAGCATTTT. This translates into CASSIVGSLQHF.

The chain recombines TRBV19 with TRBJ2-2; D unclear. Trimming took 3 bases from V and 9 from J, leaving 5 bases between them. From germline, CDR1 is LNHDA and CDR2 SQIVND (reference sequence). This CDR3 spans 11 amino acids. In DNA form, the CDR3 reads TGTGCCAGTAGTATCGAGCGGGAGCTGTTTTTT. This translates into CASSIERELFF.

The CDR3 sequence is CASGSSYEQYF. CDR3 nucleotides: TGTGCCAGCGGTAGCTCGTACGAGCAGTACTTC. The genes are TRBV28 and TRBJ2-7; no clear D gene. Germline-derived CDR1 and CDR2 are MDHEN and SYDVKM. This CDR3 has 11 residues. V lost 8 bases to trimming and J lost 4 bases, with 9 bases between them. The full variable domain, in which reference TRBV28 and TRBJ2-7 provide the parts outside the CDR3, is DVKVTQSSRYLVKRTGEKVFLECVQDMDHENMFWYRQDPGLGLRLIYFSYDVKMKEKGDIPEGYSVSREKKERFSLILESASTNQTSMYLCASGSSYEQYFGPGTRLTVT.

The gene calls are TRBV20-1 and TRBJ2-3; 11 bases are a match to TRBD2. The CDR3 is 15 amino acids. Germline V CDR1 and CDR2: DFQATT, SNEGSKA (reference sequence). Unmatched junction bases numbered 5, after V lost 4 bases and J lost 2 bases. For the CDR3, the DNA is TGCAGTGCTAATAGCGGGGGGGCCCTCACAGATACGCAGTATTTT. Amino acids: CSANSGGALTDTQYF.

The V call is TRBV7-2, the J call TRBJ1-4, with TRBD1 as a possible D gene (6 bases). The CDR3 is 13 residues long. CDR1 and CDR2 from the germline V gene are SGHTA and FQGNSA. Trimming took off 5 bases at V and 11 bases at J, with 15 bases between the two ends. The CDR3 protein is CASSRLTGDKLFF. The CDR3 region has the DNA TGTGCCAGCAGCCGGCTGACAGGAGATAAACTGTTTTTT.

This clonotype occurred a few times. The V gene is TRBV28, the J gene TRBJ1-6; D call uncertain. There are 15 residues in the CDR3. Germline CDR1 MDHEN, CDR2 SYDVKM. Trimming cost V 4 bases and J 6 bases, with 13 bases left between them. CDR3 in amino acids: CASSSKVGINSPLHF. CDR3 nucleotide sequence: TGTGCCAGCAGTTCCAAAGTCGGAATTAATTCACCCCTCCACTTT.

Only a few counts were recorded for this clonotype. The rearrangement joins TRBV20-1 to TRBJ2-4; TRBD1 matches at 7 bases. Trimming at V came to 4 bases and at J to 10 bases, leaving 19 bases not matched to a gene. The CDR3 spans 16 residues. CDR1 and CDR2 from the germline V gene are DFQATT and SNEGSKA (reference sequence). CDR3 DNA: TGCAGTGCTATAATCTTGTCACAGGGGCCTGGAGGAATTCAGTACTTC. Its protein is CSAIILSQGPGGIQYF.

The rearrangement uses TRBV2 and TRBJ1-1; D remains ambiguous. The CDR3 loop spans 15 amino acids. Germline values: CDR1 SNHLY, CDR2 FYNNEI. V dropped 7 bases and J dropped 2 bases, with 17 bases sitting between them. In DNA, the CDR3 is TGTGCCAGCACCTCACGGGCGGGATTTAACACTGAAGCTTTCTTT. Protein product: CASTSRAGFNTEAFF.

DNA of the CDR3: TGTGCCAGCAGCCCCTCCCCGAGGGCCTACGAGCAGTACTTC. It encodes CASSPSPRAYEQYF. The chain is built from TRBV27 and TRBJ2-7; D may be TRBD2 (5 bases). The V end lost 6 bases, the J end lost 2 bases, and 14 bases lay between the germline ends. The CDR3 is made up of 14 amino acids. CDR1 is MNHEY, CDR2 SMNVEV, per germline (reference sequence).

The chain links TRBV28 to TRBJ2-7; TRBD2 aligns across 14 bases. V shed 3 bases, J shed 5 bases, and the junction held 3 bases outside the gene matches. Germline V gene data show CDR1 as MDHEN and CDR2 as SYDVKM. The CDR3 runs to 15 residues. CDR3 region: CASSLRLAGGDEQYF. The CDR3 bases are TGTGCCAGCAGTTTGCGACTAGCGGGAGGGGACGAGCAGTACTTC.

Regarding this clonotype: The junction does not match germline at one end; this may be a read error. The chain is built from TRBV19 and TRBJ2-2; 16 bases map to TRBD2. The germline CDR1 and CDR2 sequences are LNHDA and SQIVND (reference sequence). This CDR3 has 18 amino acids. The CDR3, as DNA: TGTGCCGGTAGTATGCATCGTTCGGGACTAGCGGGAGGGCGGGAGCTGTTTTTT. As protein: CAGSMHRSGLAGGRELFF.

This clonotype showed up just a few times. This chain connects TRBV28 to TRBJ2-4; D is unresolved. Trimming removed 4 bases from V and 0 bases from J, with 10 bases in between. Germline V gene sequence: CDR1 MDHEN, CDR2 SYDVKM. The CDR3 runs to 15 residues. The CDR3 nucleotides read TGTGCCAGCAGTTCCCCCGCCGTAGCCAAAAACATTCAGTACTTC. It translates to CASSSPAVAKNIQYF. Variable domain in full (rest from reference TRBV28 and TRBJ2-4): DVKVTQSSRYLVKRTGEKVFLECVQDMDHENMFWYRQDPGLGLRLIYFSYDVKMKEKGDIPEGYSVSREKKERFSLILESASTNQTSMYLCASSSPAVAKNIQYFGAGTRLSVL.

This clonotype appeared a few times. The chain joins TRBV2 to TRBJ1-5, with D tentatively TRBD1 (5 bases). CDR3 length: 16 residues. The germline gives CDR1 SNHLY, CDR2 FYNNEI. Trimming removed 0 bases at V and 1 base at J, with 10 bases between. The chain's CDR3 is CASSEAWGGSNQPQHF. The CDR3 DNA sequence: TGTGCCAGCAGTGAAGCGTGGGGGGGAAGCAATCAGCCCCAGCATTTT.

In this sample, this clonotype turned up a few times. CDR3 amino acids: CASSLDIPAGYTF. The CDR3 DNA reads as TGTGCCAGCAGCTTAGACATACCAGCCGGCTACACCTTC. The rearrangement uses TRBV7-9 and TRBJ1-2; D is undetermined. The CDR3 has 13 amino acids. The germline V gene has CDR1 SEHNR and CDR2 FQNEAQ (reference sequence). V was trimmed by 1 base and J by 8 bases, leaving 11 bases between them. The complete variable domain, with remaining parts taken from reference TRBV7-9 and TRBJ1-2, reads DTGVSQNPRHKITKRGQNVTFRCDPISEHNRLYWYRQTLGQGPEFLTYFQNEAQLEKSRLLSDRFSAERPKGSFSTLEIQRTEQGDSAMYLCASSLDIPAGYTFGSGTRLTVV.

This rearrangement joins TRBV5-4 to TRBJ2-6, with no clear D. The CDR3 has 15 residues. Between the trimmed V and J ends, which lost 0 bases and 1 base, there was a span of 5 bases. Germline V lookup: CDR1 SGHNT, CDR2 YYREEE (reference sequence). The CDR3 nucleotides are TGTGCCAGCAGCTTGGCCGGGTCTGGGGCCAACGTCCTGACTTTC. Residues: CASSLAGSGANVLTF.

This clonotype was seen more than once but under ten times. The V gene is TRBV6-5, the J gene TRBJ2-7, with D perhaps TRBD1 (6 bases). V gave up 2 bases and J gave up 3 bases, with 14 bases separating them. Germline V CDR1 and CDR2: MNHEY, SVGAGI. This CDR3 comprises 15 residues. The CDR3: CASSYQSGHRYEQYF. The CDR3 DNA reads as TGTGCCAGCAGTTACCAATCGGGACACCGCTACGAGCAGTACTTC.